The present entry profiles one TCR beta chain with its context. Its target is unknown. PCR was performed a second time for roughly 6 to 12 cycles using a sample-barcoded 5' primer and a J-beta primer mix. The template-switch adaptor was a 5' adaptor with 12 random nucleotides. It tagged each cDNA molecule. Every sample gave at least 2.5 million paired-end reads containing CDR3. TCRdb re-derived calls from the 5' RACE reads in MiXCR, one entry per CDR3 protein. The sample yields around 1,700,000 distinct CDR3 sequences, 28% seen once. This sample stems from a study of blood T cells in healthy people across ages. Broader study findings: Diversity was higher, and naive CD4+ cells more numerous, in long-lived donors than in aged donors.

At least 7 million PBMCs were isolated per sample. The CDR3 is made up of 15 amino acids. The J segment lost 4 bases and the V segment lost 9 bases, leaving 6 bases of the junction unmatched. CDR1 and CDR2 (germline): LGHNA, YSLEER. The chain joins TRBV4-3 to TRBJ2-2; TRBD2 aligns across 12 bases. The TCR originated in a woman under 40 in good health. The source material was blood. The DNA for the CDR3 is TGCGCCAGTAGTATGGGACTAGCGGGCACCGGGGAGCTGTTTTTT. This codes for CASSMGLAGTGELFF.